A selection of T cell receptor beta chains follows, all from one sample in a study of OX40 agonist ivuxolimab in advanced cancers. Repertoires were generated with immunoSEQ multiplex PCR, while TCRdb's copy carries only in-frame clones and drops some. The sample lists about 19,000 clones, 83% seen once, with 53% in the top ten. The sample in question was CD4+ or CD8+ T cells sorted from blood, obtained in a trial of the OX40 agonist ivuxolimab. The receptor set was obtained from an adult with an advanced solid tumor such as melanoma, head and neck, liver or kidney cancer. CDR3s include the opening cysteine and the closing phenylalanine or tryptophan. A D gene is named only where the DNA matches it firmly. The size entry is marked missing in some rows and otherwise reads once, few, many or a size class.

V gene: TRBV6-5; J gene: TRBJ2-7; D gene: TRBD1; clone size: .; CDR3 protein: CASSYSTRGLNEQYF; CDR3 DNA: TGTGCCAGCAGTTACTCGACCAGGGGGCTTAACGAGCAGTACTTC
V gene: TRBV7-9; J gene: TRBJ2-7; D gene: .; clone size: once; CDR3 protein: CASSPVGISYEQYF; CDR3 DNA: TGTGCCAGCAGCCCCGTAGGTATATCTTACGAGCAGTACTTC
V gene: TRBV6-1; J gene: TRBJ1-2; D gene: .; clone size: .; CDR3 protein: CASRSGAGYTF; CDR3 DNA: TGTGCCAGCAGAAGTGGCGCTGGCTACACCTTC
V gene: TRBV29-1; J gene: TRBJ1-1; D gene: .; clone size: .; CDR3 protein: CSVEKAMNTEAFF; CDR3 DNA: TGCAGCGTTGAAAAGGCGATGAACACTGAAGCTTTCTTT
V gene: TRBV6-6; J gene: TRBJ2-3; D gene: .; clone size: .; CDR3 protein: CASSYFNSGGGDTQYF; CDR3 DNA: TGTGCCAGCAGTTACTTCAATAGCGGAGGCGGGGATACGCAGTATTTT
V gene: TRBV6-5; J gene: TRBJ1-1; D gene: TRBD1; clone size: .; CDR3 protein: CASSVQGYTEAFF; CDR3 DNA: TGTGCCAGCAGTGTACAGGGGTACACTGAAGCTTTCTTT
V gene: TRBV9; J gene: TRBJ2-7; D gene: TRBD2; clone size: .; CDR3 protein: CASSFRGGSYEQYF; CDR3 DNA: TGTGCCAGCAGCTTCCGCGGGGGATCCTACGAGCAGTACTTC
V gene: TRBV27; J gene: TRBJ2-1; D gene: .; clone size: .; CDR3 protein: CASRQGLGNEQFF; CDR3 DNA: TGTGCCAGCAGACAGGGACTCGGCAATGAGCAGTTCTTC
V gene: TRBV6-5; J gene: TRBJ2-7; D gene: TRBD2; clone size: .; CDR3 protein: CASSPGTSELYEQYF; CDR3 DNA: TGTGCCAGCAGTCCAGGGACTAGCGAGCTGTACGAGCAGTACTTC
V gene: TRBV13; J gene: TRBJ1-2; D gene: .; clone size: .; CDR3 protein: CASSLTAVYGYTF; CDR3 DNA: TGTGCCAGCAGCTTGACAGCAGTATATGGCTACACCTTC
V gene: TRBV14; J gene: TRBJ1-2; D gene: .; clone size: .; CDR3 protein: CASSQDITYGYTF; CDR3 DNA: TGTGCCAGCAGCCAAGATATAACATATGGCTACACCTTC
V gene: TRBV7-2; J gene: TRBJ2-7; D gene: .; clone size: .; CDR3 protein: CASSLLAYEQYF; CDR3 DNA: TGTGCCAGCAGCTTATTAGCCTACGAGCAGTACTTC
V gene: TRBV6-5; J gene: TRBJ1-4; D gene: .; clone size: .; CDR3 protein: CASSTSAGAPEKLFF; CDR3 DNA: TGTGCCAGCAGTACCAGCGCGGGGGCGCCTGAAAAACTGTTTTTT
V gene: TRBV19; J gene: TRBJ2-1; D gene: .; clone size: few; CDR3 protein: CASRDYRNNEQFF; CDR3 DNA: TGTGCCAGTAGGGATTATCGTAACAATGAGCAGTTCTTC
V gene: TRBV7-9; J gene: TRBJ1-1; D gene: .; clone size: .; CDR3 protein: CASSLGSPRGWRDTEAFF; CDR3 DNA: TGTGCCAGCAGCTTAGGAAGCCCTCGGGGGTGGAGGGACACTGAAGCTTTCTTT
V gene: TRBV10-3; J gene: TRBJ2-1; D gene: .; clone size: .; CDR3 protein: CAIQSSYNEQFF; CDR3 DNA: TGTGCCATCCAGAGCTCCTACAATGAGCAGTTCTTC
V gene: TRBV7-9; J gene: TRBJ2-3; D gene: .; clone size: .; CDR3 protein: CASSLGHKLIQQDTQYF; CDR3 DNA: TGTGCCAGCAGCTTAGGCCACAAACTAATACAACAAGATACGCAGTATTTT
V gene: TRBV9; J gene: TRBJ2-3; D gene: .; clone size: .; CDR3 protein: CASSDYTDTQYF; CDR3 DNA: TGTGCCAGCAGCGACTACACAGATACGCAGTATTTT
V gene: TRBV27; J gene: TRBJ2-5; D gene: .; clone size: .; CDR3 protein: CASSILWTGETQYF; CDR3 DNA: TGTGCCAGCAGTATCCTTTGGACGGGGGAGACCCAGTACTTC
V gene: TRBV4-1; J gene: TRBJ1-3; D gene: .; clone size: .; CDR3 protein: CASRFEGNSGNTIYF; CDR3 DNA: TGCGCCAGCAGATTCGAAGGGAACTCTGGAAACACCATATATTTT
V gene: TRBV28; J gene: TRBJ2-1; D gene: TRBD2; clone size: once; CDR3 protein: CASSLSGGPYNEQFF; CDR3 DNA: TGTGCCAGCAGTTTATCGGGGGGACCCTACAATGAGCAGTTCTTC
V gene: TRBV11-3; J gene: TRBJ2-2; D gene: TRBD1; clone size: .; CDR3 protein: CASSLRTGEYTGELFF; CDR3 DNA: TGTGCCAGCAGCCTACGGACAGGGGAGTACACCGGGGAGCTGTTTTTT
V gene: TRBV9; J gene: TRBJ1-2; D gene: .; clone size: .; CDR3 protein: CASSTDYGYTF; CDR3 DNA: TGTGCCAGCAGCACGGACTATGGCTACACCTTC
V gene: TRBV7-8; J gene: TRBJ2-1; D gene: TRBD2; clone size: .; CDR3 protein: CASSWTSGGGSYNEQFF; CDR3 DNA: TGTGCCAGCAGCTGGACTAGCGGGGGGGGTAGCTACAATGAGCAGTTCTTC
V gene: TRBV2; J gene: TRBJ1-5; D gene: .; clone size: .; CDR3 protein: CASSDIGWLQPQHF; CDR3 DNA: TGTGCCAGCAGTGATATAGGGTGGCTTCAGCCCCAGCATTTT